The 22 T cell receptor beta chains listed next were all sequenced from one sample in a study of blood T cell repertoires in COVID-19. The data were produced by immunoSEQ multiplex PCR, yet TCRdb's version contains in-frame clones alone and is incomplete. In the table there are about 230,000 clones, around 84% of which are singletons. The sequenced material came from peripheral blood. Receptor source: a man aged 45-65 years with COVID-19, enrolled during active disease.

The chain combines TRBV25-1 with TRBJ1-5; 8 nucleotides agree with TRBD1. Trimming removed 1 base from V and 4 bases from J; junction bases left unmatched: 9. In germline, CDR1 is MGHDK, CDR2 SYGVNS. The CDR3 is made up of 17 amino acids. CDR3 bases: TGTGCCAGCAGTGAATCTGGGGGAACAGGGGGTAATCAGCCCCAGCATTTT. This encodes CASSESGGTGGNQPQHF.

The chain combines TRBV19 with TRBJ2-1; weak D call: TRBD2 (6 bases). Germline V gene lookup returns CDR1 LNHDA and CDR2 SQIVND (reference sequence). This CDR3 is built from 13 residues. V dropped 6 bases and J dropped 9 bases, with 15 bases sitting between them. CDR3 coding DNA: TGTGCCAGTAGGCCCGTTCGGGAGTCTGAGCAGTTCTTC. Its protein product is CASRPVRESEQFF. Supplemented by reference TRBV19 and TRBJ2-1, the full variable domain reads DGGITQSPKYLFRKEGQNVTLSCEQNLNHDAMYWYRQDPGQGLRLIYYSQIVNDFQKGDIAEGYSVSREKKESFPLTVTSAQKNPTAFYLCASRPVRESEQFFGPGTRLTVL.

The V call is TRBV2, the J call TRBJ2-7; 7 bases map to TRBD1. CDR1 is SNHLY and CDR2 is FYNNEI in the germline V gene. Trimming removed 7 bases from V and 0 bases from J; junction bases left unmatched: 6. This CDR3 has 14 residues. The CDR3 loop is CASKEQGSSYEQYF. The CDR3 region has the DNA TGTGCCAGCAAAGAACAGGGGTCCTCCTACGAGCAGTACTTC.

The CDR3 here is CASSLGTGRNEQYF. The CDR3 DNA sequence: TGTGCCAGCAGCTTAGGGACAGGGAGAAACGAGCAGTACTTC. The V call is TRBV13, the J call TRBJ2-7; 7 bases align to TRBD1. Germline V gene lookup returns CDR1 PRHDT and CDR2 FYEKMQ (reference sequence). With 0 bases clipped from V and 5 bases from J, the junction kept 4 bases outside the gene matches. CDR3 size: 14 residues.

This chain uses TRBV7-6 with TRBJ2-7; TRBD1 matches at 11 bases. The CDR3 totals 15 residues. Trimming removed 2 bases from V and 6 bases from J; junction bases left unmatched: 6. The germline gives CDR1 SGHVS, CDR2 FNYEAQ. CDR3 loop: CASSLYGQGAFEQYF. CDR3 nucleotides: TGTGCCAGCAGCTTATACGGACAGGGGGCATTCGAGCAGTACTTC.

The genes are TRBV6-5 and TRBJ1-4, with D possibly being TRBD1 (6 bases). Trimming pared 6 bases from V and 14 bases from J, leaving 13 bases between. This CDR3 region has 11 residues. Germline CDR1 MNHEY, CDR2 SVGAGI. The DNA for the CDR3 is TGTGCCAGCAGAGACAATGGGGGCCTGTTTTTT. Its protein is CASRDNGGLFF.

The sample holds one count of this clone. The V and J genes are TRBV5-4 and TRBJ2-1; 12 nucleotides line up with TRBD1. There are 16 residues in the CDR3. Germline assignment: CDR1 SGHNT and CDR2 YYREEE (reference sequence). Trimming cost V 2 bases and J 6 bases; bases outside gene matches: 6. The CDR3 nucleotides read TGTGCCAGCAGCTTCCTTCCGGGACAGGGGGCCAATGAGCAGTTCTTC. Encoded protein: CASSFLPGQGANEQFF.

A remark on this clone: At the DNA level, this CDR3 is encoded by other sequences in the same sample as well. This chain uses TRBV3-1 (or the pseudogene TRBV3-2) with TRBJ1-1; D is unclear. Trimming took 1 base from V and 4 from J, leaving 7 bases between them. The CDR3 sequence is 13 residues long. Germline-derived CDR1 and CDR2 are LGHDT and YNNKEL (reference sequence). CDR3 nucleotides: TGTGCCAGCAGCCAAGCGGGGTCCACTGAAGCTTTCTTT. Residues: CASSQAGSTEAFF.

The V gene is TRBV27, the J gene TRBJ1-2; D is possibly TRBD1 (6 bases). The V end was cut by 6 bases, the J end by 4 bases, with 12 bases between. Germline V gene lookup returns CDR1 MNHEY and CDR2 SMNVEV (reference sequence). The CDR3 length is 13 residues. The CDR3 nucleotides are TGTGCCAGCAGCCCCCAGGGGATCTATGGCTACACCTTC. It codes for CASSPQGIYGYTF.

In the case of this clone: A much more abundant neighbour one base away suggests this may be a read error. Other DNA sequences in this sample translate to the same CDR3. V and J are TRBV7-2 and TRBJ1-1; weak D call: TRBD1 (6 bases). The CDR3 is made up of 13 amino acids. Trimming took off 4 bases at V and 1 base at J, with 7 bases between the two ends. Germline loops: CDR1 SGHTA, CDR2 FQGNSA. The CDR3 spells CASSSQGNTEAFF. In DNA form, the CDR3 reads TGTGCCAGCAGCTCACAGGGGAACACTGAAGCTTTCTTT. Full variable domain (rest looked up from reference TRBV7-2 and TRBJ1-1): GAGVSQSPSNKVTEKGKDVELRCDPISGHTALYWYRQSLGQGLEFLIYFQGNSAPDKSGLPSDRFSAERTGGSVSTLTIQRTQQEDSAVYLCASSSQGNTEAFFGQGTRLTVV.

J is TRBJ1-2 and V is TRBV6-5; weak D call: TRBD1 (5 bases). This CDR3 is 14 amino acids long. With 9 bases removed from V and 5 bases from J, the gap between germline ends came to 19 bases. Germline V gene lookup returns CDR1 MNHEY and CDR2 SVGAGI. The CDR3 reads CASYNGRGIYGYTF. The CDR3 DNA follows: TGTGCCAGTTATAACGGACGGGGGATTTATGGCTACACCTTC.

This chain joins TRBV7-3 and TRBJ2-1; 9 bases line up with TRBD2. The V segment lost 6 bases and the J segment 9 bases; nucleotides outside the gene matches: 12. The CDR3 runs 15 residues. Germline CDR1 SGHTA, CDR2 FQGTGA. CDR3 in DNA: TGTGCCAGCAGTTTGTTGGGTAGCGGGAGTAGTGAGCAGTTCTTC. Amino acids: CASSLLGSGSSEQFF.

V gene TRBV5-6 combines with J gene TRBJ1-2; TRBD1 agrees at 8 bases. The CDR3 has 14 residues. Germline V gene data show CDR1 as SGHDT and CDR2 as YYEEEE. V shed 2 bases and J 2 bases; nucleotides not matched to a gene: 2. Here the CDR3 reads CASSLGDRNYGYTF. The DNA for the CDR3 is TGTGCCAGCAGCTTAGGGGACAGGAACTATGGCTACACCTTC.

V gene TRBV28 combines with J gene TRBJ2-7; a weak D match, TRBD2 (5 bases). V was cut by 5 bases and J by 2 bases, with 16 bases left in between. CDR1 and CDR2 (germline): MDHEN, SYDVKM. The CDR3 runs 15 residues. CDR3 nucleotides: TGTGCCAGCAGTCCAGCGGCGTACTCTACCTACGAGCAGTACTTC. Its translation is CASSPAAYSTYEQYF.

V and J are TRBV3-1 (or the pseudogene TRBV3-2) and TRBJ1-4; 10 bases align to TRBD1. The junction had 10 bases not matched to a gene; V was cut back by 3 bases and J by 3 bases. CDR1 and CDR2 (germline): LGHDT, YNNKEL (reference sequence). The CDR3 totals 18 residues. CDR3 sequence reads: CASSHPGQGIESNEKLFF. The DNA of the CDR3 is TGTGCCAGCAGCCATCCGGGACAGGGGATTGAATCTAATGAAAAACTGTTTTTT.

CDR3 sequence (DNA): TGTGCCAGCAGTTTCGGGAACACTGAAGCTTTCTTT. Protein product: CASSFGNTEAFF. J is TRBJ1-1 and V is TRBV12-3 or TRBV12-4; the D is unclear. The V and J ends lost 3 bases and 1 base respectively, with 3 bases between them. This CDR3 spans 12 amino acids.

This chain joins TRBV18 and TRBJ2-7, with D perhaps TRBD2 (5 bases). The V gene lost 0 bases and the J gene lost 4 bases, with 16 bases spanning the gap. CDR1 is KGHSH, CDR2 LQKENI, per germline. CDR3 size: 16 residues. CDR3 sequence: CASSPPRASRTYEQYF. CDR3 sequence (DNA): TGTGCCAGCTCACCACCGAGGGCGTCCCGCACGTACGAGCAGTACTTC.

The chain carries TRBV2 and TRBJ2-1, with D possibly matching TRBD2 (6 bases). Trimming removed 4 bases from V and 3 bases from J, with 10 bases in between. CDR3 length equals 14 residues. Germline assignment: CDR1 SNHLY and CDR2 FYNNEI. The chain's CDR3 is CASSGGTYYNEQFF. The CDR3 nucleotides are TGTGCCAGCAGTGGGGGGACTTACTACAATGAGCAGTTCTTC.

The rearrangement joins TRBV18 to TRBJ2-7, with a weak D call TRBD1 (5 bases). V was trimmed by 1 base and J by 9 bases, leaving 19 bases between them. CDR1 is KGHSH, CDR2 LQKENI, per germline. The CDR3 runs 15 residues. The CDR3: CASSPRQQSYEWQYF. The CDR3, as DNA: TGTGCCAGCTCACCACGACAGCAATCCTACGAGTGGCAGTACTTC.

This clone showed up just once. V is TRBV18 and J is TRBJ1-2, with D unresolved. Per germline, CDR1 KGHSH and CDR2 LQKENI. Trimming left V 2 bases short and J 6 bases short, with 16 bases between. The CDR3 is made up of 15 amino acids. For the CDR3, the DNA is TGTGCCAGCTCACCAGCAGATGGCCCTTATGATGGCTACACCTTC. Protein: CASSPADGPYDGYTF.

J is TRBJ2-5 and V is TRBV9, with D unresolved. The V end lost 5 bases, the J end lost 7 bases, and 15 bases lay between the germline ends. This CDR3 is 13 amino acids long. CDR1 is SGDLS, CDR2 YYNGEE, per germline. CDR3 residues: CASRAGSGGTQYF. Here the CDR3 DNA reads TGTGCCAGCAGGGCCGGGTCCGGCGGGACCCAGTACTTC.

This clone was recorded once. The chain links TRBV6-1 to TRBJ2-3, with 7 bases that match TRBD1. The CDR3 is made up of 15 amino acids. The V and J ends lost 3 bases and 1 base, in that order; junction bases with no gene match: 4. Germline V gene data show CDR1 as MNHNS and CDR2 as SASEGT. CDR3 in DNA: TGTGCCAGCAGTGAGATAACAGGGGGCACAGATACGCAGTATTTT. As protein: CASSEITGGTDTQYF.